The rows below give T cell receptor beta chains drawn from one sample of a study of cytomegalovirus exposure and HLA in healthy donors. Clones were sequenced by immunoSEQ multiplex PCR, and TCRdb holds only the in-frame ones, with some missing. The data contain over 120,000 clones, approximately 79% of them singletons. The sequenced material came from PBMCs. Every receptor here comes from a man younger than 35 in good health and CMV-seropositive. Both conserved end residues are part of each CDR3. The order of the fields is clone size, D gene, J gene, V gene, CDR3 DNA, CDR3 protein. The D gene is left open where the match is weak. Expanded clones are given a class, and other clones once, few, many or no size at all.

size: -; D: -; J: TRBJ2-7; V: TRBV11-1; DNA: TGTGCCAGCAGCTTGGCAGCGCTCCACTCCTACGAGCAGTACTTC; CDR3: CASSLAALHSYEQYF
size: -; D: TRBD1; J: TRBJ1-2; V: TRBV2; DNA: TGTGCCAGCATTCGTGAGGGGGCGACCGGCTACACCTTC; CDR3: CASIREGATGYTF
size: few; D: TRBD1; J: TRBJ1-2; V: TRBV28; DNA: TGTGCCAGCAGTCCACAGGGGGCCGGCTATGGCTACACCTTC; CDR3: CASSPQGAGYGYTF
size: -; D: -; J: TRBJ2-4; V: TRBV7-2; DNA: TGTGCCAGCAGCTTCGGACGGGAGACGGACATTCAGTACTTC; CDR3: CASSFGRETDIQYF
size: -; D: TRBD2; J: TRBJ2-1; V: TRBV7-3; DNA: TGTGCCAGCAGCTTAGACTCTAGCGGGAGTTATGAGCAGTTCTTC; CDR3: CASSLDSSGSYEQFF
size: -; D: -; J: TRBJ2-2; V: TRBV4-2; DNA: TGTGCCAGCAGCCTACAACCCAGGGCCGGGGAGCTGTTTTTT; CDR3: CASSLQPRAGELFF
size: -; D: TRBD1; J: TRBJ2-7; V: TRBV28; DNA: TGTGCCAGCAGCCCCGCCGGGACAGAGTCCTACGAGCAGTACTTC; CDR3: CASSPAGTESYEQYF
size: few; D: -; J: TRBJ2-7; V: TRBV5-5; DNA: TGTGCCAGCAGCTTGGGAGTTCAGGCCGAGCAGTACTTC; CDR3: CASSLGVQAEQYF
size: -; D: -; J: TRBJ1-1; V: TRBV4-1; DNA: TGCGCCAGCAGCCTCACGGGACACCTGAACACTGAAGCTTTCTTT; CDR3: CASSLTGHLNTEAFF
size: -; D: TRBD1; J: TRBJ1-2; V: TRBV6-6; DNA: TGTGCCAGCAGTTACTCGGGGACAGGCAAAGGAGGCTACACCTTC; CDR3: CASSYSGTGKGGYTF
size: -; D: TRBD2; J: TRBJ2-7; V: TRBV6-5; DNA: TGTGCCAGCAGTTATGGGGGGGAGGGAAACTACGAGCAGTACTTC; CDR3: CASSYGGEGNYEQYF
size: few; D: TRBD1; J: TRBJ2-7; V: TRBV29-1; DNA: TGCAGCGTTGACCGGGACAGGGAGGGCGAGCAGTACTTC; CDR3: CSVDRDREGEQYF
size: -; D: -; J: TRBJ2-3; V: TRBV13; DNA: TGTGCCAGCAGCTTAGGCTTTCGGGTGGCAGATACGCAGTATTTT; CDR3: CASSLGFRVADTQYF
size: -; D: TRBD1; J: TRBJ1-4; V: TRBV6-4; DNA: TGTGCCAGCAGTGCCACCGGGACAGGGGGTGAAAAACTGTTTTTT; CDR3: CASSATGTGGEKLFF
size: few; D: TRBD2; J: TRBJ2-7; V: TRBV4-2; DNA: TGTGCCAGCAGCCAAGAAAGCGGGGCGGGAGGAAACGAGCAGTACTTC; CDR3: CASSQESGAGGNEQYF
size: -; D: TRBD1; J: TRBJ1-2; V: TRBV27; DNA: TGTGCCAGCAGTTTAAATGCAGGGGGTGGCTACACCTTC; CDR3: CASSLNAGGGYTF
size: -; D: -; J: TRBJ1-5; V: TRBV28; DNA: TGTGCCAGCAGTTTATTCTTTCAGCCCCAGCATTTT; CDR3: CASSLFFQPQHF
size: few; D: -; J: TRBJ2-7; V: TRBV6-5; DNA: TGTGCCAGCAGTCGCGACATTTCCTACGAGCAGTACTTC; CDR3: CASSRDISYEQYF
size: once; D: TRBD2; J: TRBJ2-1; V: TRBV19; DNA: TGTGCCAGTAGTAGGGGCGGGGGGGCGGTCGAGCAGTTCTTC; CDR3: CASSRGGGAVEQFF
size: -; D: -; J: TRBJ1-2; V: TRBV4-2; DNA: TGTGCCAGCAGCCAAGATTTTGGGCAGCCTAACTATGGCTACACCTTC; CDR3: CASSQDFGQPNYGYTF
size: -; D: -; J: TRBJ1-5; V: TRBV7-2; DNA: TGTGCCAGCAGCTCTAGGACCGGGGATCAGCCCCAGCATTTT; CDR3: CASSSRTGDQPQHF
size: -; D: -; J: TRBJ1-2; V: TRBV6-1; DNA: TGTGCCAGCAGTGGGCAGGGATATGGCTACACCTTC; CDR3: CASSGQGYGYTF
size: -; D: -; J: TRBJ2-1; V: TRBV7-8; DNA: TGTGCCAGCAGCTTAGTAGCGGTGGTTTACAATGAGCAGTTCTTC; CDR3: CASSLVAVVYNEQFF
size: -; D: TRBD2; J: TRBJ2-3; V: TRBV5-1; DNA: TGCGCCAGCAGCTTGGCCCCCGGACTAGGCACAGATACGCAGTATTTT; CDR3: CASSLAPGLGTDTQYF
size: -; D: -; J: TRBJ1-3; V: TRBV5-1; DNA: TGCGCCAGCAGCTTCAGCTCTGGAAACACCATATATTTT; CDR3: CASSFSSGNTIYF
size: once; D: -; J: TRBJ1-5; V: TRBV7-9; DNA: TGTGCCAGCAGCTTAGTGGCAGGGAGGGGGAATCAGCCCCAGCATTTT; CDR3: CASSLVAGRGNQPQHF
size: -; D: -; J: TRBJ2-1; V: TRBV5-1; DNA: TGCGCCAGCAGCTGGGACATTTCCTACAATGAGCAGTTCTTC; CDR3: CASSWDISYNEQFF
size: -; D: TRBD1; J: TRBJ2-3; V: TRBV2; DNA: TGTGCCAGCAGGTCGAGACAGGGCGCAGATACGCAGTATTTT; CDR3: CASRSRQGADTQYF
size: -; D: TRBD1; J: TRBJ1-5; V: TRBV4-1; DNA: TGCGCCAGCAGCCAAAATAACAGGGGAACACCCCAGCATTTT; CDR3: CASSQNNRGTPQHF
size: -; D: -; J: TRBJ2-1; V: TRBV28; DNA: TGTGCCAGCACCTTCATGGGGGCCCGGGGCAATGAGCAGTTCTTC; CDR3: CASTFMGARGNEQFF
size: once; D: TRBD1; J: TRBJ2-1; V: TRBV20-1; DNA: TGCAGTGCTAGGACAGGGATTGAGCAGTTCTTC; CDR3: CSARTGIEQFF
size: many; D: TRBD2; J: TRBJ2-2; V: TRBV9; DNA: TGTGCCAGCAGCGTAGGGATCCTTCCGGGAGGGCCCCGCACCGGGGAGCTGTTTTTT; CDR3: CASSVGILPGGPRTGELFF
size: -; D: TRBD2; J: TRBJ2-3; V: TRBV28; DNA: TGTGCCAGCAGTTTACTTAGCGGGGGGGCAACAGATACGCAGTATTTT; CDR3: CASSLLSGGATDTQYF
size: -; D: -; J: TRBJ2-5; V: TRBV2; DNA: TGTGCCAGCAGTGAGGTAGTCCCCCAAGAGACCCAGTACTTC; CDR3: CASSEVVPQETQYF